Described below is a single TCR beta chain sequence and its context. The antigen is unknown. V was cut by 2 bases and J by 3 bases, with 10 bases left in between. CDR1 is SQVTM and CDR2 is ANQGSEA in the germline V gene. The CDR3 totals 13 residues. These data belong to a study of human T cells and chemical hapten exposure. Study-wide findings and caveats: TCRs above 1 in 1000 frequency stayed constant with DPC sensitization.

TCRdb reprocessed the RACE reads via MiXCR and lists one record per CDR3 protein. The sample contains 120,000 or so distinct CDR3 sequences, approximately 13% of which appear only once. Time point given: patch test 1, 2 weeks after DPC sensitization. Specified treatment: therapeutic diphenylcyclopropenone sensitization with weekly scalp DPC. Every donor had alopecia and was 18 to 70 years old; all were suitable for DPC. The source is a man between 18 and 35 years old with alopecia areata. Some clones in this sample may be carry-over from other donors' samples. The specimen was whole blood, collected in connection with sensitization to the hapten diphenylcyclopropenone (DPC). The genes are TRBV29-1 and TRBJ1-2; no definite D call. CDR3: CSVEFSTHYGYTF. For the CDR3, the DNA is TGCAGCGTTGAATTTTCGACACACTATGGCTACACCTTC.